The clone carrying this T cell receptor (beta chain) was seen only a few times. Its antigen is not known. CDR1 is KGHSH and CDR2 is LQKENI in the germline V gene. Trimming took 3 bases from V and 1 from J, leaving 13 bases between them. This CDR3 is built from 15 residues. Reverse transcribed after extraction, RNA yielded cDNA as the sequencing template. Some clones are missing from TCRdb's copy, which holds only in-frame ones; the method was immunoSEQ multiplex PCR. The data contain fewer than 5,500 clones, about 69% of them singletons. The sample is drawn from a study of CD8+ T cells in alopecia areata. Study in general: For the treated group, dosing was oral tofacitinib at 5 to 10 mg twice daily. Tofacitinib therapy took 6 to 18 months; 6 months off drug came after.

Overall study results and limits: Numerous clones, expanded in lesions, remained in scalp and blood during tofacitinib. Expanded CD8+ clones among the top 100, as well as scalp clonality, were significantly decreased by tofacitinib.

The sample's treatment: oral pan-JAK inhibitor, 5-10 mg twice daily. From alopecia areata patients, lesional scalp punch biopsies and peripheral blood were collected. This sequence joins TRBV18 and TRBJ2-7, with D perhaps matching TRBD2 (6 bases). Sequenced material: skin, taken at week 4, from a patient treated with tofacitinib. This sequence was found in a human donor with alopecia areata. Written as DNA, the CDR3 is TGTGCCAGCTCACCCGGGTCGGCGGGATCCTACGAGCAGTACTTC. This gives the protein CASSPGSAGSYEQYF.